The 17 T cell receptor beta chains reported below all come from one sample, sequenced in a study of shared clonotypes between healthy human individuals. Using immunoSEQ multiplex PCR, the repertoire was profiled, and TCRdb retains in-frame clones only, with some absent. The top ten hold 0.37% of the sample, which has approximately 2,300,000 clones, roughly 90% seen once. Material: naive CD4+ T cells from PBMCs. Subset indicated: CD45RA+ positively selected. These receptors all stem from a man aged 18 to 29 in good health. Some clones in this sample may be carry-over from other donors' samples.

This sequence joins TRBV5-4 and TRBJ2-1, with 13 nucleotides matching TRBD2. V shed 3 bases, J shed 9 bases, and the junction held 9 bases outside the gene matches. CDR3 length equals 16 residues. Germline V gene sequence: CDR1 SGHNT, CDR2 YYREEE (reference sequence). CDR3 amino acids: CASSSPALAGGGEQFF. The CDR3, as DNA: TGTGCCAGCAGCTCCCCGGCACTAGCGGGAGGGGGTGAGCAGTTCTTC. The full variable domain, its missing parts supplied by reference TRBV5-4 and TRBJ2-1, is ETGVTQSPTHLIKTRGQQVTLRCSSQSGHNTVSWYQQALGQGPQFIFQYYREEENGRGNFPPRFSGLQFPNYSSELNVNALELDDSALYLCASSSPALAGGGEQFFGPGTRLTVL.

Concerning this clone: The same CDR3 arises from other DNA sequences in this sample as well. The chain recombines TRBV18 with TRBJ2-5; D unclear. The CDR3 is 13 residues long. Germline V gene lookup returns CDR1 KGHSH and CDR2 LQKENI. V was clipped by 3 bases and J by 2 bases, with 7 bases between them. CDR3: CASSPSGQETQYF. CDR3 bases: TGTGCCAGCTCACCTTCAGGACAAGAGACCCAGTACTTC.

The chain employs TRBV2 and TRBJ1-2; TRBD1 matches 9 bases. Germline V gene data show CDR1 as SNHLY and CDR2 as FYNNEI. V dropped 11 bases and J dropped 5; count of bases not matched to a gene: 6. This CDR3 spans 12 amino acids. CDR3 sequence: CAGWGTGYGYTF. The CDR3 nucleotides are TGTGCCGGGTGGGGGACAGGGTATGGCTACACCTTC.

This chain uses TRBV28 with TRBJ1-1, with TRBD1 matching 10 bases. This CDR3 contains 14 residues. J was trimmed by 11 bases and V by 6 bases; bases with no gene match: 12. Germline values: CDR1 MDHEN, CDR2 SYDVKM. CDR3 nucleotides: TGTGCCAGCAGCTCGGGACAGGGGAGCTCTGGGGCTTTCTTT. Protein: CASSSGQGSSGAFF.

The CDR3 is CASRGNQETQYF. The CDR3 bases are TGTGCCTCACGCGGGAACCAAGAGACCCAGTACTTC. V and J are TRBV6-6 and TRBJ2-5; maybe TRBD2 (6 bases). Looked up from germline, CDR1 is MNHNY and CDR2 is SVGAGI (reference sequence). There are 12 residues in the CDR3. V was shortened by 11 bases and J by 0 bases, with 10 bases between the two germline ends.

This clone was picked up one time. The chain is built from TRBV5-1 and TRBJ2-2; D not resolved. The length of the CDR3 is 16 residues. V lost 0 bases and J 3 bases, leaving 12 bases between the germline ends. Germline CDR1 is SGHRS and CDR2 is YFSETQ. CDR3 bases: TGCGCCAGCAGCTTGGTTGTCCGCCCCGACACCGGGGAGCTGTTTTTT. This codes for CASSLVVRPDTGELFF.

The genes are TRBV5-1 and TRBJ1-4; D unclear. V was shortened by 5 bases and J by 8 bases, with 16 bases between the two germline ends. CDR1 is SGHRS and CDR2 is YFSETQ in the germline V gene. The CDR3 loop spans 14 amino acids. CDR3: CASRRVVSGEKLFF. CDR3 sequence (DNA): TGCGCCAGCAGAAGGGTTGTCTCTGGAGAAAAACTGTTTTTT.

The chain is built from TRBV19 and TRBJ2-5; no reliable D call. This CDR3 has 13 residues. V lost 5 bases and J 4 bases, leaving 11 bases between the germline ends. CDR1 is LNHDA and CDR2 is SQIVND in the germline V gene (reference sequence). DNA for the CDR3: TGTGCCAGTAGTCTTCAATGGTCAGAGACCCAGTACTTC. This gives the protein CASSLQWSETQYF.

The chain uses TRBV2 and TRBJ1-2; TRBD1 might be the D (6 bases). V dropped 2 bases and J dropped 7 bases, with 17 bases sitting between them. CDR1 SNHLY and CDR2 FYNNEI come from the germline V gene. The CDR3 runs 15 residues. The CDR3 protein is CASSEFLGGEGGYTF. The CDR3 region has the DNA TGTGCCAGCAGTGAATTCTTAGGGGGGGAAGGTGGCTACACCTTC.

The chain links TRBV5-4 to TRBJ2-3, with 11 bases fitting TRBD2. Per the germline V gene, CDR1 is SGHNT and CDR2 is YYREEE (reference sequence). This CDR3 is built from 16 residues. Trimming at V came to 3 bases and at J to 4 bases, leaving 7 bases not matched to a gene. CDR3 nucleotides: TGTGCCAGCAGCTCCCGCCCGGGACTAGCGGCAGATACGCAGTATTTT. Translation gives CASSSRPGLAADTQYF.

This chain uses TRBV29-1 with TRBJ1-1; D is possibly TRBD1 (6 bases). From germline, CDR1 is SQVTM and CDR2 ANQGSEA. V was trimmed by 6 bases and J by 0 bases, leaving 14 bases between them. The length of the CDR3 is 14 residues. CDR3 in amino acids: CSVSMGAVNTEAFF. The DNA of the CDR3 is TGCAGCGTCTCCATGGGGGCGGTGAACACTGAAGCTTTCTTT.

Details on this clone: Different DNA sequences within this sample yield the same CDR3. The chain uses TRBV5-1 and TRBJ2-5, with 9 bases lining up with TRBD2. V gave up 0 bases and J gave up 4 bases; unmatched junction bases: 1. This CDR3 contains 14 residues. CDR1 and CDR2 (germline): SGHRS, YFSETQ. CDR3 loop: CASSLGLAAETQYF. CDR3 DNA: TGCGCCAGCAGCTTGGGACTAGCGGCAGAGACCCAGTACTTC. The full variable domain, its missing parts supplied by reference TRBV5-1 and TRBJ2-5, is KAGVTQTPRYLIKTRGQQVTLSCSPISGHRSVSWYQQTPGQGLQFLFEYFSETQRNKGNFPGRFSGRQFSNSRSEMNVSTLELGDSALYLCASSLGLAAETQYFGPGTRLLVL.

J is TRBJ1-5 and V is TRBV30; no clear D. V lost 1 base, J lost 4 bases, and 8 bases lay in between. CDR3 length equals 13 residues. Germline lookup yields CDR1 GTSNPN and CDR2 SVGIG (reference sequence). The CDR3 protein is CAWSEDANQPQHF. As DNA, the CDR3 is TGTGCCTGGAGTGAGGATGCTAATCAGCCCCAGCATTTT.

In this sample, this clone turned up a few times. The rearrangement joins TRBV29-1 to TRBJ1-1; TRBD1 matches at 8 bases. The germline CDR1 and CDR2 sequences are SQVTM and ANQGSEA. Trimming at V came to 8 bases and at J to 4 bases, leaving 9 bases not matched to a gene. The CDR3 has 13 amino acids. CDR3 residues: CSTILQGATEAFF. CDR3 DNA: TGCAGCACTATCCTTCAGGGGGCCACTGAAGCTTTCTTT.

V usage is TRBV28 and J usage is TRBJ2-7; D unclear. Trimming cost V 2 bases and J 4 bases, with 12 bases left between them. Germline CDR1 is MDHEN and CDR2 is SYDVKM. CDR3 size: 14 residues. The CDR3, as DNA: TGTGCCAGCAGTTTACGAGGAGTACGTTACGAGCAGTACTTC. Its protein product is CASSLRGVRYEQYF.

This chain connects TRBV27 to TRBJ1-1, with D possibly TRBD1 on 5 matching bases. The germline CDR1 and CDR2 sequences are MNHEY and SMNVEV (reference sequence). The germline V and J ends were trimmed by 3 bases and 3 bases, with 14 bases remaining between them. The CDR3 consists of 15 residues. CDR3 region: CASSFTGGGDTEAFF. The CDR3 DNA reads TGTGCCAGCAGTTTTACGGGCGGGGGGGACACTGAAGCTTTCTTT.

This clone was counted a single time. V is TRBV18 and J is TRBJ1-1; D not resolved. The CDR3 sequence is 16 residues long. V gave up 4 bases and J gave up 0 bases, with 15 bases separating them. The germline V gene encodes CDR1 KGHSH and CDR2 LQKENI. The CDR3, as DNA: TGTGCCAGCTCACTCATACCCGGCCACTTGAACACTGAAGCTTTCTTT. Translating gives CASSLIPGHLNTEAFF.